One and the same sample provided the 18 T cell receptor beta chains below, sequenced in a study of T cell responses to AZD1222 COVID-19 vaccine. Method: immunoSEQ multiplex PCR; TCRdb's copy keeps in-frame clones and lacks some. The sample lists about 130,000 clones, about 90% occurring once. Sequencing used peripheral blood, obtained on day 0 of AZD1222 vaccination. These receptors were obtained from an adult in good health.

V gene TRBV7-2 combines with J gene TRBJ1-1, with 7 positions matching TRBD1. Germline trimming cut 11 bases from V and 6 bases from J; bases unmatched to any gene: 9. In germline, CDR1 is SGHTA, CDR2 FQGNSA. The CDR3 runs to 12 residues. The CDR3 nucleotides are TGTGCCGGATACAGGGGAGGGGCTGAAGCTTTCTTT. Encoded protein: CAGYRGGAEAFF.

The chain joins TRBV18 to TRBJ1-2, with D perhaps matching TRBD1 (5 bases). This CDR3 has 12 amino acids. In germline, CDR1 is KGHSH, CDR2 LQKENI. Trimming pared 2 bases from V and 8 bases from J, leaving 9 bases between. CDR3 sequence: CASSPGGKGYTF. The CDR3 nucleotides are TGTGCCAGCTCACCAGGGGGAAAAGGCTACACCTTC.

The CDR3 sequence is CASSQLAGDTDTQYF. The CDR3 bases are TGTGCCAGCAGCCAACTAGCGGGAGATACAGATACGCAGTATTTT. The V and J genes are TRBV3-1 (or the pseudogene TRBV3-2) and TRBJ2-3, with TRBD2 matching over 10 bases. The CDR3 runs to 15 residues. Germline V gene lookup returns CDR1 LGHDT and CDR2 YNNKEL (reference sequence). Trimming cost V 2 bases and J 3 bases; bases outside gene matches: 2.

In its sample, this clone was seen a few times. J is TRBJ2-7 and V is TRBV5-1; D gene unclear. The CDR3 totals 14 residues. Germline lookup yields CDR1 SGHRS and CDR2 YFSETQ. Trimming pared 0 bases from V and 2 bases from J, leaving 9 bases between. The CDR3 protein is CASSLDGRPYEQYF. In DNA, the CDR3 is TGCGCCAGCAGCTTGGACGGCAGACCCTACGAGCAGTACTTC. The entire variable domain, with the rest obtained from reference TRBV5-1 and TRBJ2-7, is as follows: KAGVTQTPRYLIKTRGQQVTLSCSPISGHRSVSWYQQTPGQGLQFLFEYFSETQRNKGNFPGRFSGRQFSNSRSEMNVSTLELGDSALYLCASSLDGRPYEQYFGPGTRLTVT.

J is TRBJ2-3 and V is TRBV11-3; 8 nucleotides agree with TRBD2. CDR3 length: 15 amino acids. J gave up 1 base and V 5 bases, and 5 bases lay outside the gene matches. The V gene's germline CDR1 is SGHNT and CDR2 YENEEA. The CDR3 bases are TGTGCCAGCAGCGCATCAGCGGGGGGCACAGATACGCAGTATTTT. This sequence encodes CASSASAGGTDTQYF.

V is TRBV4-1 and J is TRBJ1-6; TRBD1 aligns across 9 bases. V shed 0 bases and J 13 bases; nucleotides not matched to a gene: 13. The germline V gene has CDR1 MGHRA and CDR2 YSYEKL. The CDR3 is made up of 17 amino acids. DNA for the CDR3: TGCGCCAGCAGCCAAGAAAGACGGGACAGGGAGATTTCCCCCCTCCACTTT. Translated: CASSQERRDREISPLHF.

V gene TRBV28 combines with J gene TRBJ2-7, with 11 bases matching TRBD2. The V segment lost 11 bases and the J segment 1 base; nucleotides outside the gene matches: 7. The CDR3 has 14 residues. CDR1 MDHEN and CDR2 SYDVKM come from the germline V gene. CDR3 nucleotides: TGTGCCGCACTAGCGGGAGAAGGATCCTACGAGCAGTACTTC. Its translation is CAALAGEGSYEQYF.

The V call is TRBV7-9, the J call TRBJ1-1, with 12 bases identical to TRBD1. Trimming removed 6 bases from V and 2 bases from J; junction bases left unmatched: 1. This CDR3 is 14 amino acids long. Germline V gives CDR1 SEHNR, CDR2 FQNEAQ (reference sequence). CDR3 DNA sequence: TGTGCCAGCAGGGGGACAGGGGGCAACACTGAAGCTTTCTTT. This sequence encodes CASRGTGGNTEAFF.

The V gene is TRBV6-1, the J gene TRBJ2-1, with 10 bases identical to TRBD2. Germline assignment: CDR1 MNHNS and CDR2 SASEGT. With 0 bases clipped from V and 9 bases from J, the junction kept 5 bases outside the gene matches. This CDR3 contains 15 residues. The DNA of the CDR3 is TGTGCCAGCAGTGAAGCGAGTCTAGCGGGAGTTGAGCAGTTCTTC. Translating gives CASSEASLAGVEQFF.

The V call is TRBV19, the J call TRBJ1-3; 8 bases agree with TRBD1. Germline V CDR1 and CDR2: LNHDA, SQIVND (reference sequence). This CDR3 has 16 residues. Trimming took 5 bases from V and 6 from J; bases not matched to a gene: 12. The DNA for the CDR3 is TGTGCCAGTAGTCCAACGGACAGGGTTCCGAAAAACACCATATATTTT. Translating gives CASSPTDRVPKNTIYF.

This CDR3 reads CSVGYSGPNTEAFF. DNA for the CDR3: TGCAGCGTTGGATATTCGGGGCCGAACACTGAAGCTTTCTTT. The V gene is TRBV29-1, the J gene TRBJ1-1, with D perhaps TRBD1 (5 bases). The CDR3 contains 14 residues. V was cut by 4 bases and J by 1 base, with 13 bases left in between. The germline gives CDR1 SQVTM, CDR2 ANQGSEA.

V gene TRBV18 combines with J gene TRBJ2-2, with D possibly being TRBD1 (5 bases). Germline V gives CDR1 KGHSH, CDR2 LQKENI. The CDR3 has 17 residues. Deletions cut 4 bases from V and 4 bases from J, with 19 bases between. The CDR3 sequence is CASSLAPPDNPTGELFF. The DNA of the CDR3 is TGTGCCAGCTCACTCGCACCCCCGGACAACCCCACCGGGGAGCTGTTTTTT.

The chain links TRBV6-1 to TRBJ2-7; perhaps D is TRBD1 or TRBD2 (5 bases each). This CDR3 has 13 residues. CDR1 is MNHNS, CDR2 SASEGT, per germline. V lost 3 bases, J lost 2 bases, and 8 bases lay in between. CDR3: CASSEGVTYEQYF. The CDR3 coding sequence is TGTGCCAGCAGTGAGGGGGTCACCTACGAGCAGTACTTC.

As DNA, the CDR3 is TGTGCCAGCAGCTTAGGGTCCGGTCGCGGGGAAAAACTGTTTTTT. It encodes CASSLGSGRGEKLFF. The rearrangement links TRBV7-7 to TRBJ1-4; D gene unclear. Trimming pared 1 base from V and 8 bases from J, leaving 14 bases between. The V gene's germline CDR1 is SSHAT and CDR2 FNYEAQ (reference sequence). The CDR3 covers 15 residues.

The rearrangement links TRBV18 to TRBJ1-1; D is perhaps TRBD1 (6 bases). The V and J ends lost 0 bases and 7 bases respectively, with 9 bases between them. The V gene's germline CDR1 is KGHSH and CDR2 LQKENI. This CDR3 region has 13 residues. The CDR3 spells CASSPPGAGEAFF. The CDR3 nucleotides are TGTGCCAGCTCACCACCGGGGGCTGGTGAAGCTTTCTTT. The variable domain in full, completed from reference TRBV18 and TRBJ1-1, reads NAGVMQNPRHLVRRRGQEARLRCSPMKGHSHVYWYRQLPEEGLKFMVYLQKENIIDESGMPKERFSAEFPKEGPSILRIQQVVRGDSAAYFCASSPPGAGEAFFGQGTRLTVV.

The chain carries TRBV7-2 and TRBJ1-1; D is perhaps TRBD1 (6 bases). The CDR3 contains 13 residues. The germline V gene has CDR1 SGHTA and CDR2 FQGNSA. V was cut by 4 bases and J by 4 bases, with 10 bases left in between. The CDR3 spells CASSSQGFTEAFF. The DNA for the CDR3 is TGTGCCAGCAGCTCACAGGGTTTCACTGAAGCTTTCTTT.

The chain uses TRBV30 and TRBJ2-2; D is possibly TRBD1 or TRBD2 (5 bases each). The CDR3 runs 14 residues. Germline lookup yields CDR1 GTSNPN and CDR2 SVGIG (reference sequence). Deletions cut 4 bases from V and 5 bases from J, with 14 bases between. This CDR3 is CAWTAGGGTGELFF. In DNA form, the CDR3 reads TGTGCCTGGACGGCCGGTGGGGGTACCGGGGAGCTGTTTTTT.

The chain joins TRBV11-2 to TRBJ1-1; no firm D call. Trimming pared 5 bases from V and 1 base from J, leaving 11 bases between. The length of the CDR3 is 14 residues. The germline V gene encodes CDR1 SGHAT and CDR2 FQNNGV. CDR3 coding DNA: TGTGCCAGCAGCACTCTTAACTGGAACACTGAAGCTTTCTTT. This encodes CASSTLNWNTEAFF.